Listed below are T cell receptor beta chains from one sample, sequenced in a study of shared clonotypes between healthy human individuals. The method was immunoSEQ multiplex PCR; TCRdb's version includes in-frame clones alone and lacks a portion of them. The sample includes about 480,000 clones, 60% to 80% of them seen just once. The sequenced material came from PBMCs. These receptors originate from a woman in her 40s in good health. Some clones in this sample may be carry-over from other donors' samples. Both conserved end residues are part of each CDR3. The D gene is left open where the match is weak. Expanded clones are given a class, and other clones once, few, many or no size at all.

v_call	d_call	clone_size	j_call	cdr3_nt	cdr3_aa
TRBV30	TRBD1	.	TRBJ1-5	TGTGCCTGGAGTGCGGGGGGACAGGGTCTGAACAGGCAGCCCCAGCATTTT	CAWSAGGQGLNRQPQHF
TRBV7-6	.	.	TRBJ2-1	TGTGCCAGCAGCTTAGTTTGGTCAGCCTACAATGAGCAGTTCTTC	CASSLVWSAYNEQFF
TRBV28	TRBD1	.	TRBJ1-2	TGTGCCAGCAGTTCGACAGGGGCTTCCTATGGCTACACCTTC	CASSSTGASYGYTF
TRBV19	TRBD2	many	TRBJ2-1	TGTGCCAGTAGTCTCGCGGGACTAGCCTACAATGAGCAGTTCTTC	CASSLAGLAYNEQFF
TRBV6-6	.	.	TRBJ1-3	TGTGCCAGCAGTTATGGTCCACAGGCCTCTGGAAACACCATATATTTT	CASSYGPQASGNTIYF
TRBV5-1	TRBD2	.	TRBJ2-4	TGCGCCAGCAGCTTCCTAGCGGGAGGGCCCTTGAACATTCAGTACTTC	CASSFLAGGPLNIQYF
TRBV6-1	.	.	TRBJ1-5	TGTGCCAGCAGTGAATTGGGACACGAAAATCAGCCCCAGCATTTT	CASSELGHENQPQHF
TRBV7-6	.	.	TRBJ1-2	TGTGCCAGCAGCTCGGGGCTCAACTATGGCTACACCTTC	CASSSGLNYGYTF
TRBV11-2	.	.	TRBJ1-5	TGTGCCAGCAGCTTAGGTCGCAATCAGCCCCAGCATTTT	CASSLGRNQPQHF
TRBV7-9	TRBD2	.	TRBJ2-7	TGTGCCAGCAGCTTAGAAGCGGGACCCTACGAGCAGTACTTC	CASSLEAGPYEQYF
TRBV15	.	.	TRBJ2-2	TGTGCCACCAAGCAGGGGTCCCTCACCGGGGAGCTGTTTTTT	CATKQGSLTGELFF
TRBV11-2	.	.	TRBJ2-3	TGTGCCAGCAGCTTAAGTCCGACAGATACGCAGTATTTT	CASSLSPTDTQYF
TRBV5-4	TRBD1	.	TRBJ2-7	TGTGCCAGCAGCCTACCACAGGGGGCGACCTCTGGCGAGCAGTACTTC	CASSLPQGATSGEQYF
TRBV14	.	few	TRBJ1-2	TGTGCCAGCAGCCAAGGGGGAGGACTGGGCTATGGCTACACCTTC	CASSQGGGLGYGYTF
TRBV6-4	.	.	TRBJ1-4	TGTGCCAGCAGACCCTCAGGGAACAATGAAAAACTGTTTTTT	CASRPSGNNEKLFF